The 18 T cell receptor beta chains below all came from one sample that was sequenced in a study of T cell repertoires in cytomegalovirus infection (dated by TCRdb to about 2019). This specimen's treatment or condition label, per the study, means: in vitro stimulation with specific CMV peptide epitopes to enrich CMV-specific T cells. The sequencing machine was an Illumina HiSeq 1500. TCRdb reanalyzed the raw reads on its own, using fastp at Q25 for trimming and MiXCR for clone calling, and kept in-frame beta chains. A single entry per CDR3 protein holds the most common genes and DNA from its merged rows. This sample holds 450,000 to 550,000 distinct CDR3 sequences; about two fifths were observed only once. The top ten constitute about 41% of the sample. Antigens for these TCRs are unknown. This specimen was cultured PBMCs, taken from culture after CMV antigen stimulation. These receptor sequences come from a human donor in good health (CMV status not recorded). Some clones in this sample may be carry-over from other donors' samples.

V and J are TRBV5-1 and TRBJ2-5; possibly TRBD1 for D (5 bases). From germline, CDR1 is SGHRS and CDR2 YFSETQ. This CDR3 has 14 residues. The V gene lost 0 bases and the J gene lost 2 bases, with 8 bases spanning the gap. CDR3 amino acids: CASSLGQTQETQYF. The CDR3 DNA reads TGCGCCAGCAGCTTGGGACAGACTCAAGAGACCCAGTACTTC.

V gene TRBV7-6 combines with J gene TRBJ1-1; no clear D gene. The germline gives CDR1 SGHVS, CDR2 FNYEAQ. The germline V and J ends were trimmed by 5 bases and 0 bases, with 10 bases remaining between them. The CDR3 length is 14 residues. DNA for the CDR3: TGTGCCAGCAGCCAGAGGACGGTGAACACTGAAGCTTTCTTT. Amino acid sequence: CASSQRTVNTEAFF. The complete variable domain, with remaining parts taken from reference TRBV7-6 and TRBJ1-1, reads GAGVSQSPRYKVTKRGQDVALRCDPISGHVSLYWYRQALGQGPEFLTYFNYEAQQDKSGLPNDRFSAERPEGSISTLTIQRTEQRDSAMYRCASSQRTVNTEAFFGQGTRLTVV.

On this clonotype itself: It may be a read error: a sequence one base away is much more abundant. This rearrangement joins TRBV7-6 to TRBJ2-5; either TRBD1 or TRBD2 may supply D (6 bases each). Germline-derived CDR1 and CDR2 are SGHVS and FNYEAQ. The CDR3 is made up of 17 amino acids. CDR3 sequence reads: CANSLGPPWGALKTQYF. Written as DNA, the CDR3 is TGTGCCAACAGCTTGGGTCCCCCATGGGGGGCCTTAAAGACCCAGTACTTC.

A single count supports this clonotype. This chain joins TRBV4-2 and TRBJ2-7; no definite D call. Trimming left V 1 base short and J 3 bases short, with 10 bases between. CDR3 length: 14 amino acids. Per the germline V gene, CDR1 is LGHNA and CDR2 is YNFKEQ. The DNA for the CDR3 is TGTGCCAGCAGCCAAGGGCCTATAGACTACGAGCAGTACTTC. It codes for CASSQGPIDYEQYF.

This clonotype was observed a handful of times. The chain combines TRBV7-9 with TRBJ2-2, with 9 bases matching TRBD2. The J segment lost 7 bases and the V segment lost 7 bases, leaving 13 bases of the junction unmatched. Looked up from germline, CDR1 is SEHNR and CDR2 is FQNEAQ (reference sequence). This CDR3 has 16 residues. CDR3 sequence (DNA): TGTGCCAGCACCTATGTGGCGGGAGGGCCCGACGGGGAGCTGTTTTTT. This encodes CASTYVAGGPDGELFF. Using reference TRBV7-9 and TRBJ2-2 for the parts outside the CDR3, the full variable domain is DTGVSQNPRHKITKRGQNVTFRCDPISEHNRLYWYRQTLGQGPEFLTYFQNEAQLEKSRLLSDRFSAERPKGSFSTLEIQRTEQGDSAMYLCASTYVAGGPDGELFFGEGSRLTVL.

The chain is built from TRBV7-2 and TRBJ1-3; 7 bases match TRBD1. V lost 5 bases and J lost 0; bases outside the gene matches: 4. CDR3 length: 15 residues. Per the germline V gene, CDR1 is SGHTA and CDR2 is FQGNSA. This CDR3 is CASSGQASSGNTIYF. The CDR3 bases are TGTGCCAGCAGCGGACAGGCTTCCTCTGGAAACACCATATATTTT.

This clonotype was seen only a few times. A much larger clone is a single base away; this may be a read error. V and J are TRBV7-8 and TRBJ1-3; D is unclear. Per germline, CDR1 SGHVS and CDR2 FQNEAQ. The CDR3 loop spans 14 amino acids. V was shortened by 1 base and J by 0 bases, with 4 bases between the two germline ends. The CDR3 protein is CASSLGDSGNTIYF. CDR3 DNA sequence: TGTGCCAGCAGCTTAGGGGACTCTGGAAACACCATATATTTT.

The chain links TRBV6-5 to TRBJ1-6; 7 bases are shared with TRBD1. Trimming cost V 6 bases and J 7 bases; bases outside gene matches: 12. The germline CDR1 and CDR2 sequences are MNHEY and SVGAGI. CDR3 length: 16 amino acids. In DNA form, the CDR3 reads TGTGCCAGCAGCGGATCACCGACAGGGAGGAATTCACCCCTCCACTTT. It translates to CASSGSPTGRNSPLHF.

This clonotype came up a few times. DNA of the CDR3: TGTGCCAGCAGCCCGGTCGGGGTCGTTGGCTACACCTTC. It specifies CASSPVGVVGYTF. The V call is TRBV7-2, the J call TRBJ1-2; D ambiguous. The CDR3 is made up of 13 amino acids. The V gene lost 5 bases and the J gene lost 7 bases, with 14 bases spanning the gap. Germline lookup yields CDR1 SGHTA and CDR2 FQGNSA.

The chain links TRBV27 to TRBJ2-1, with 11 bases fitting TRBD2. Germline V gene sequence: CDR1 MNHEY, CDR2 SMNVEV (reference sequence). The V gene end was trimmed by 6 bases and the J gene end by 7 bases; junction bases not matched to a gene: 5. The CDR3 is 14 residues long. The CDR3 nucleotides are TGTGCCAGCAGAATCGGGACTAGCGGAAATGAGCAGTTCTTC. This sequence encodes CASRIGTSGNEQFF.

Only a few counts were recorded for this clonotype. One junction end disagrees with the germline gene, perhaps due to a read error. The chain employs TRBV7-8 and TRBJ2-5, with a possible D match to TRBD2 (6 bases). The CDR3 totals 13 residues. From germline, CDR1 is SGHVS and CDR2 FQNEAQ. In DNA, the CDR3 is TGTGCCAGCAGATTAGCGGTGGAAGAGACCCAGTACTTC. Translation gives CASRLAVEETQYF.

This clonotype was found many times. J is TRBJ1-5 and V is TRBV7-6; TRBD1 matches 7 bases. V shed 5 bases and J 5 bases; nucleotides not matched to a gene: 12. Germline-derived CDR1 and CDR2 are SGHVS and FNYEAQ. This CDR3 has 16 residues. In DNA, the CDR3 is TGTGCCAGCAGCCCCGTGGCAGGGGGTCACTATCAGCCCCAGCATTTT. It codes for CASSPVAGGHYQPQHF.

As DNA, the CDR3 is TGTGCCAGCAGATCGGACAGGGGAACAGATACGCAGTATTTT. Protein sequence: CASRSDRGTDTQYF. V is TRBV28 and J is TRBJ2-3; 9 bases align to TRBD1. CDR3 length: 14 residues. With V trimmed by 6 bases and J by 3 bases, 4 bases remained unmatched. Germline CDR1 is MDHEN and CDR2 is SYDVKM.

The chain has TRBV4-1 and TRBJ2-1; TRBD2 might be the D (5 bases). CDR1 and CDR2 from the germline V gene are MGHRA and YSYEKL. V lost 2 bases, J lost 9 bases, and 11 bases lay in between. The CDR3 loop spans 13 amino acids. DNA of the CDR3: TGCGCCAGCAGCCAATTGCGGGTTGGTGAGCAGTTCTTC. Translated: CASSQLRVGEQFF.

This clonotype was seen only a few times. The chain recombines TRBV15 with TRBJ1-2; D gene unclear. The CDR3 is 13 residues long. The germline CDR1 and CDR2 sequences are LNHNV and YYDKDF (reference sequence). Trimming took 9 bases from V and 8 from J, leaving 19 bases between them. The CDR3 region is CATSDGQFWGYTF. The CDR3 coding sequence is TGTGCCACTTCAGACGGGCAGTTCTGGGGCTACACCTTC.

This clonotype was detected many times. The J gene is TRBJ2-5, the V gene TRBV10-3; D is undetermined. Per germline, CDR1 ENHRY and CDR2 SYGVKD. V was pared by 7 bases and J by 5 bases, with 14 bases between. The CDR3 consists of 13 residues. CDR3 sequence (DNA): TGTGCCATCATGCTCGCGCTGGGGGAGACCCAGTACTTC. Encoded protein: CAIMLALGETQYF.

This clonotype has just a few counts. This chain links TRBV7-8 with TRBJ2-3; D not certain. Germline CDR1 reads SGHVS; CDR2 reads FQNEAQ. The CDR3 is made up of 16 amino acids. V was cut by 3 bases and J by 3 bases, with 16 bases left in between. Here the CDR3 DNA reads TGTGCCAGCAGCTTGTACCGAATCCCCACGACAGATACGCAGTATTTT. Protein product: CASSLYRIPTTDTQYF.

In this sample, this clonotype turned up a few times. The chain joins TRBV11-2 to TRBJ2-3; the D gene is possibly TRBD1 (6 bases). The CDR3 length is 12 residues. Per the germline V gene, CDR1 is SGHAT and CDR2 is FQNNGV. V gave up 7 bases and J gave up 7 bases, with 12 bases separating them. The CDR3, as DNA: TGTGCCAGCAACCCGGGACATTATACGCAGTATTTT. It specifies CASNPGHYTQYF.